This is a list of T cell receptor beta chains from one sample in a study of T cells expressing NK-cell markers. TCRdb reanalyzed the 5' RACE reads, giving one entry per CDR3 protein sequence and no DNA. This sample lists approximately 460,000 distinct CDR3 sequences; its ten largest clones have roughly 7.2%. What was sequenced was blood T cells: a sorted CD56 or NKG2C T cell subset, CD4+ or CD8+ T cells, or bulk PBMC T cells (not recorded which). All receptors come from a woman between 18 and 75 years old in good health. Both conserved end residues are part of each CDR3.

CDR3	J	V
CASSAQGGGNYGYTF	TRBJ1-2	TRBV7-3
CAWREDRKESEAFF	TRBJ1-1	TRBV30
CASNGVPGPSYEQYF	TRBJ2-7	TRBV7-9
CASSWGQRGANYGYTF	TRBJ1-2	TRBV5-6
CASSQGLAKYNEQFF	TRBJ2-1	TRBV7-3
CASSLGVAWEKLFF	TRBJ1-4	TRBV12-3/TRBV12-4
CASSLKGWGYQETQYF	TRBJ2-5	TRBV7-3
CSARGAIGTPNSPLHF	TRBJ1-6	TRBV20-1
CASSRSGSSGGYQETQYF	TRBJ2-5	TRBV5-1
CASSPPSGGRETQYF	TRBJ2-5	TRBV5-4
CASSAAPGQGSEKLFF	TRBJ1-4	TRBV7-6
CASALAGVNTQYF	TRBJ2-3	TRBV4-3
CASSLVGDTNEKLFF	TRBJ1-4	TRBV12-3/TRBV12-4
CASNPAGRDTIYF	TRBJ1-3	TRBV25-1
CASSLQRAAQETQYF	TRBJ2-5	TRBV7-2
CAISYRDKNTGELFF	TRBJ2-2	TRBV10-3
CASSLTGDTQYF	TRBJ2-3	TRBV5-1
CASSESERNYEQYF	TRBJ2-7	TRBV7-7
CASSLSPRADTQYF	TRBJ2-3	TRBV13
CSASRGSDTQYF	TRBJ2-3	TRBV20-1
CASYGDRVPLRELRDTQYF	TRBJ2-3	TRBV10-2
CSASPGGNEQFF	TRBJ2-1	TRBV20-1
CASRPRGYTEAFF	TRBJ1-1	TRBV12-3/TRBV12-4
CASSGADTQYF	TRBJ2-3	TRBV27
CASGGTANTGELFF	TRBJ2-2	TRBV5-1
CAGRMAFSFEQFF	TRBJ2-1	TRBV6-1
CASSSVGGRAQYF	TRBJ2-3	TRBV7-2
CSATKGQGTGEQFF	TRBJ2-1	TRBV20-1
CAISASDRSSGNTIYF	TRBJ1-3	TRBV10-3
CAAPGICEQFF	TRBJ2-1	TRBV6-5
CASSLGTSGGAKETQYF	TRBJ2-5	TRBV7-2
CASSPDNTEAFF	TRBJ1-1	TRBV7-9
CASSLPGTSGEQYF	TRBJ2-7	TRBV3-1
CASSLEGRAADTIYF	TRBJ1-3	TRBV5-1
CASSQALQETQYF	TRBJ2-5	TRBV4-3
CASSRGEGRSGVPEAFF	TRBJ1-1	TRBV5-1
CASIIQGPTGELFF	TRBJ2-2	TRBV7-2
CASSVSGNTIYF	TRBJ1-3	TRBV25-1
CASSLSGQHSYEQYF	TRBJ2-7	TRBV27
CASRATGVGNTIYF	TRBJ1-3	TRBV6-1
CASSVAGQAYQETQYF	TRBJ2-5	TRBV9
CSVDPGLAGEGAYNEQFF	TRBJ2-1	TRBV29-1